A selection of T cell receptor beta chains follows, all from one sample in a study of breast tumors, draining lymph nodes, adjacent tissues. TCRdb itself ran the multiplex PCR reads through MiXCR, one entry per CDR3 protein. The sample lists approximately 130,000 distinct CDR3 sequences, about 20% occurring once. Material: axillary lymph node tissue. All receptors come from a female donor with breast cancer. Some clones in this sample may be carry-over from other donors' samples. CDR3s leave out the opening cysteine and the closing phenylalanine or tryptophan.

J gene: TRBJ2-7
V gene: TRBV28
CDR3 protein: ASSLPSTGGHYEQY

J gene: TRBJ2-6
V gene: TRBV5-1
CDR3 protein: ASSLYGQGASGANVLT

J gene: TRBJ1-6
V gene: TRBV3-1
CDR3 protein: ASSYRQVDTPLH

J gene: TRBJ2-6
V gene: TRBV6-4
CDR3 protein: ASSDSGRGGANVLT

J gene: TRBJ2-4
V gene: TRBV5-1
CDR3 protein: ASSLVGRSIQY

J gene: TRBJ2-1
V gene: TRBV19
CDR3 protein: ASSIPGSYNEQF

J gene: TRBJ2-1
V gene: TRBV4-1
CDR3 protein: ASSQPSSYNEQF

J gene: TRBJ2-7
V gene: TRBV20-1
CDR3 protein: SARGPGDYEQY

J gene: TRBJ1-5
V gene: TRBV30
CDR3 protein: AWSAEQGRNQPQH

J gene: TRBJ2-2
V gene: TRBV3-1
CDR3 protein: ASSQPAAGELF

J gene: TRBJ2-1
V gene: TRBV3-1
CDR3 protein: ASGQEIGETPYNEQF

J gene: TRBJ1-5
V gene: TRBV20-1
CDR3 protein: SARDPLGTGDGQPQH

J gene: TRBJ2-7
V gene: TRBV5-1
CDR3 protein: ASSLGLNRGTYEQY

J gene: TRBJ1-3
V gene: TRBV14
CDR3 protein: ASSKPSAGNTIY

J gene: TRBJ1-6
V gene: TRBV7-8
CDR3 protein: ASSLPGQGKNSPLH

J gene: TRBJ1-2
V gene: TRBV6-1
CDR3 protein: ASSDLYYGYT

J gene: TRBJ1-2
V gene: TRBV7-2
CDR3 protein: ASTSGTNYGYT

J gene: TRBJ2-5
V gene: TRBV20-1
CDR3 protein: SARLGLAVGETQY

J gene: TRBJ2-2
V gene: TRBV29-1
CDR3 protein: SVEGTKTGELF

J gene: TRBJ1-2
V gene: TRBV6-6
CDR3 protein: ASSYQSGDNYGYT

J gene: TRBJ1-1
V gene: TRBV5-1
CDR3 protein: ASSWDTTMNTGAF

J gene: TRBJ1-1
V gene: TRBV24-1
CDR3 protein: ATSERANTEAF

J gene: TRBJ2-1
V gene: TRBV9
CDR3 protein: ASSVQDYNEQF

J gene: TRBJ2-1
V gene: TRBV9
CDR3 protein: ASSVEGQGRGDEQF

J gene: TRBJ2-5
V gene: TRBV18
CDR3 protein: ASSPPDRGYQETQY

J gene: TRBJ2-1
V gene: TRBV28
CDR3 protein: ASGGASYNEQF

J gene: TRBJ1-2
V gene: TRBV25-1
CDR3 protein: ASSRTGLYGYT

J gene: TRBJ1-4
V gene: TRBV4-1
CDR3 protein: ASSQDPGGKNEKLF

J gene: TRBJ2-2
V gene: TRBV11-3
CDR3 protein: ASSLEIFPGRNTGELF

J gene: TRBJ2-1
V gene: TRBV20-1
CDR3 protein: SASTGGALPGTYNEQF

J gene: TRBJ2-2
V gene: TRBV7-9
CDR3 protein: ASIPQGGSAYGELF

J gene: TRBJ1-2
V gene: TRBV20-1
CDR3 protein: SARDRGVYGYT

J gene: TRBJ1-5
V gene: TRBV10-1
CDR3 protein: ASSEGGNQPQH

J gene: TRBJ2-2
V gene: TRBV5-4
CDR3 protein: ASSLGETGELF

J gene: TRBJ1-3
V gene: TRBV3-1
CDR3 protein: ASSQDQGESGNTIY

J gene: TRBJ1-5
V gene: TRBV19
CDR3 protein: ASSIGQYSNQPQH

J gene: TRBJ1-4
V gene: TRBV24-1
CDR3 protein: ATSEGVDSHPTNEKLF

J gene: TRBJ1-2
V gene: TRBV5-5
CDR3 protein: ASSPSPGQGAKGYT

J gene: TRBJ2-7
V gene: TRBV6-6
CDR3 protein: ASSSPGEGVSYEQY

J gene: TRBJ2-1
V gene: TRBV24-1
CDR3 protein: ATSLGGDNEQF

J gene: TRBJ2-1
V gene: TRBV19
CDR3 protein: ASSTTDLYEQF

J gene: TRBJ2-7
V gene: TRBV3-1
CDR3 protein: ASSHLGLSLDEQY

J gene: TRBJ2-1
V gene: TRBV12-3/TRBV12-4
CDR3 protein: ASSLGNRNNEQF

J gene: TRBJ1-6
V gene: TRBV5-1
CDR3 protein: ASSSYRGDNSPLH

J gene: TRBJ2-1
V gene: TRBV2
CDR3 protein: ASSGATSGRNEQF

J gene: TRBJ1-2
V gene: TRBV2
CDR3 protein: ASTKYRDNGHT

J gene: TRBJ2-2
V gene: TRBV7-9
CDR3 protein: ASIGGSNTGELF

J gene: TRBJ2-1
V gene: TRBV20-1
CDR3 protein: SAKTGRGPGEQF